This T cell receptor (beta chain) was sequenced in a study of blood T cell repertoires in COVID-19. V lost 3 bases and J lost 5, with 13 bases in between. CDR1 MGHRA and CDR2 YSYEKL come from the germline V gene. This CDR3 region has 14 residues. The table came from immunoSEQ multiplex PCR; TCRdb's copy has only in-frame clones and leaves some out. The sample consists of 100,000 to 120,000 clones, about 85% of them appearing once. The sequencing input was peripheral blood. The receptor was isolated from a man aged 50 to 59 with acute or convalescent COVID-19. The genes are TRBV4-1 and TRBJ1-2, with TRBD1 as a possible D gene (6 bases). The CDR3 region is CASSHNTGQYGYTF. In DNA form, the CDR3 reads TGCGCCAGCAGCCACAATACTGGACAGTATGGCTACACCTTC.